The clone carrying this TCR beta chain showed up just a few times. This record belongs to a study of spatial heterogeneity in lung cancer. Overall study: Where present, follow-up PBMC were sequenced a median of roughly two years after resection.

The presence of a unique molecular identifier marked each TCR cDNA molecule. TCRdb re-analysed the 5' RACE reads in MiXCR, keeping a single row per CDR3 protein. The data contain under 150,000 distinct CDR3 sequences, 9% to 15% of them singletons. The time point here: blood at routine non-recurrence follow-up after resection. In each case, whole RNA from tumor, nontumor lung or frozen PBMC was sequenced unsorted. V trimming: 0 bases; J trimming: 1 base; junction bases outside the gene matches: 2. CDR3 length equals 16 residues. In germline, CDR1 is SGHDT, CDR2 YYEEEE. The J gene is TRBJ1-5, the V gene TRBV5-6; 9 nucleotides match TRBD1. Sequencing was performed on PBMCs, taken at follow-up. The source of this sequence is a male donor with early-stage non-small cell lung cancer. Written as DNA, the CDR3 is TGTGCCAGCAGCTTGGGGACAGGGGCCAGCAATCAGCCCCAGCATTTT. This sequence encodes CASSLGTGASNQPQHF. The complete variable domain, with remaining parts taken from reference TRBV5-6 and TRBJ1-5, reads DAGVTQSPTHLIKTRGQQVTLRCSPKSGHDTVSWYQQALGQGPQFIFQYYEEEERQRGNFPDRFSGHQFPNYSSELNVNALLLGDSALYLCASSLGTGASNQPQHFGDGTRLSIL.